Below, one T cell receptor beta chain is given with its context. The target antigen is unknown. The sample belongs to a study of CXCR3-negative and CXCR3-positive naive CD8 T cells. General observations from the study: In CXCR3-positive naive cells, the TRB CDR3s were more hydrophobic than in CXCR3-negative naive cells.

Germline CDR1 and CDR2: LGHNA and YSLEER. The CDR3 loop spans 13 amino acids. 5' RACE that incorporated UMI labels was used to prepare the TRB cDNA libraries. TCRdb reanalyzed the 5' RACE reads, giving one entry per CDR3 protein sequence and no DNA. Its clone listing holds some 130,000 distinct CDR3 sequences. The sample comprised naive CXCR3- CD8+ T cells from blood. As to subset: CD45RO-CCR7+CD27+CD95- naive CD8+ T cells lacking CXCR3 (TNR3-). The source of this sequence is a human donor in good health. Some clones in this sample may be carry-over from other donors' samples. The rearrangement links TRBV4-3 to TRBJ2-5. The CDR3 spells CASSQSSWETQYF.